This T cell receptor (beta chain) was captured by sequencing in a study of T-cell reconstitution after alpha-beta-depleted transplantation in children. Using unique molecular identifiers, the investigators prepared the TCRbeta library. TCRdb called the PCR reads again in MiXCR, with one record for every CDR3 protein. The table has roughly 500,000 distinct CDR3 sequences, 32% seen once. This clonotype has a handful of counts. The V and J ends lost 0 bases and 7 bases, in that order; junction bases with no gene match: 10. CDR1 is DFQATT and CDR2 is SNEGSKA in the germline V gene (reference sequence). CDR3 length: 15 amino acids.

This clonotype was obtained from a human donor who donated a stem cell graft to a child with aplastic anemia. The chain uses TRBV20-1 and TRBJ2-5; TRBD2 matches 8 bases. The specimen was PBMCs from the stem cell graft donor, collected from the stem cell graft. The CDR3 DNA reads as TGCAGTGCTAGAGATCAAAGCGGGAGCCCGACGACCCAGTACTTC. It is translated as CSARDQSGSPTTQYF.